The sequence of this TCR beta chain was determined in a study of OX40 agonist ivuxolimab in advanced cancers. Study details: Ivuxolimab, an antibody that agonizes OX40 (CD134), was administered to the patients. Participants could have had prior anti-PD-1, anti-PD-L1 or anti-CTLA-4 therapy, and approximately 37% had some.

This CDR3 comprises 15 residues. Germline loops: CDR1 KGHSH, CDR2 LQKENI. The V and J ends lost 5 bases and 10 bases, in that order; junction bases with no gene match: 11. Profiling relied on immunoSEQ multiplex PCR, and the TCRdb table lists in-frame clones only, not all of them. The sample has approximately 82,000 clones, around 83% seen once; the top ten hold approximately 2.3%. By sample fraction, this clone is medium-sized. If patients had autoimmune disease history or systemic immunosuppression, they were excluded. The chain combines TRBV18 with TRBJ1-6; the match to TRBD1 covers 7 bases. The source is an adult with an advanced solid tumor such as melanoma, head and neck, liver or kidney cancer. This material consisted of CD4+ or CD8+ T cells sorted from blood, taken in a trial of the OX40 agonist ivuxolimab. CDR3 nucleotide sequence: TGTGCCAGCTCAAGGGACAGAACAGGCTCCTCACCCCTCCACTTT. This gives the protein CASSRDRTGSSPLHF. Supplemented by reference TRBV18 and TRBJ1-6, the full variable domain reads NAGVMQNPRHLVRRRGQEARLRCSPMKGHSHVYWYRQLPEEGLKFMVYLQKENIIDESGMPKERFSAEFPKEGPSILRIQQVVRGDSAAYFCASSRDRTGSSPLHFGNGTRLTVT.